The 5 T cell receptor beta chains below come from one sample, sequenced in a study of blood T cell repertoires in COVID-19. Measured with immunoSEQ multiplex PCR; TCRdb has only the in-frame clones, and not every one. The data show 200,000 to 300,000 clones, approximately 87% seen once. The sequenced sample was peripheral blood. The origin of the receptors is a human donor in a cohort sampled during active COVID-19.

DNA of the CDR3: TGTGCCAGCAGCTTAGATCCAGGGTCGTCTGGAAACACCATATATTTT. It translates to CASSLDPGSSGNTIYF. The rearrangement joins TRBV11-2 to TRBJ1-3; D perhaps matches TRBD1 (5 bases). This CDR3 region has 16 residues. Trimming stripped 0 bases from V and 1 base from J, with 10 bases between. CDR1 and CDR2 (germline): SGHAT, FQNNGV.

V gene TRBV29-1 combines with J gene TRBJ1-4, with TRBD1 matching 9 bases. CDR1 is SQVTM, CDR2 ANQGSEA, per germline. There are 12 residues in the CDR3. The J segment lost 7 bases and the V segment lost 6 bases, leaving 3 bases of the junction unmatched. The CDR3 sequence is CSVRGQGEKLFF. The DNA of the CDR3 is TGCAGCGTGAGGGGACAGGGTGAAAAACTGTTTTTT.

The chain joins TRBV3-1 (or the pseudogene TRBV3-2) to TRBJ1-2; D is perhaps TRBD1 (6 bases). The CDR3 is made up of 20 amino acids. CDR1 is LGHDT and CDR2 is YNNKEL in the germline V gene (reference sequence). The germline V and J ends were trimmed by 0 bases and 5 bases, with 28 bases remaining between them. CDR3 coding DNA: TGTGCCAGCAGCCAAGATTTCTCCCTCCCTATCGGACAGAAATATTATGGCTACACCTTC. Translating gives CASSQDFSLPIGQKYYGYTF.

The chain links TRBV2 to TRBJ1-2; no clear D. V lost 6 bases to trimming and J lost 1 base, with 6 bases between them. This CDR3 spans 12 amino acids. CDR1 and CDR2 (germline): SNHLY, FYNNEI. CDR3: CASSGGNYGYTF. The DNA of the CDR3 is TGTGCCAGCAGCGGAGGTAACTATGGCTACACCTTC. Variable domain in full (rest from reference TRBV2 and TRBJ1-2): EPEVTQTPSHQVTQMGQEVILRCVPISNHLYFYWYRQILGQKVEFLVSFYNNEISEKSEIFDDQFSVERPDGSNFTLKIRSTKLEDSAMYFCASSGGNYGYTFGSGTRLTVV.

V is TRBV13 and J is TRBJ1-2, with TRBD1 identical over 10 bases. The CDR3 is 15 residues long. With V trimmed by 5 bases and J by 5 bases, 8 bases remained unmatched. Looked up from germline, CDR1 is PRHDT and CDR2 is FYEKMQ (reference sequence). CDR3 protein: CASSPRQGARYGYTF. The CDR3 DNA reads as TGTGCCAGCAGCCCTCGACAGGGGGCGAGGTATGGCTACACCTTC.